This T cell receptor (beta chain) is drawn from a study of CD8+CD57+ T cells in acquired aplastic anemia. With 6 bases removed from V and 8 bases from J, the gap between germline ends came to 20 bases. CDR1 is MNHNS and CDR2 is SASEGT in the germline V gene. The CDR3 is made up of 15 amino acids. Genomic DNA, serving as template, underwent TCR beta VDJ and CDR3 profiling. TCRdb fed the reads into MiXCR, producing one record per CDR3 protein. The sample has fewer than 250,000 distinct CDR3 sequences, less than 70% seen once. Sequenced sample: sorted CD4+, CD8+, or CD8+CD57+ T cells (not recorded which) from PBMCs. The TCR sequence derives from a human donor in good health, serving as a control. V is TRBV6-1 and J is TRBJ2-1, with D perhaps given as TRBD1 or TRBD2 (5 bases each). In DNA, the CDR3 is TGTGCCAGCAGCCATGGGGGAGTAGGTTTCGATGAGCAGTTCTTC. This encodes CASSHGGVGFDEQFF.